Listed below are T cell receptor beta chains from one sample, sequenced in a study of blood T cell repertoires in COVID-19. Clones were read by immunoSEQ multiplex PCR, and TCRdb kept only the in-frame ones, dropping some. The sample has 270,000 or so clones, about 87% seen once. Sample: PBMCs or T cells enriched from blood (not recorded which). The receptor set was obtained from a woman in her twenties or thirties with acute COVID-19. Each CDR3 is given with its conserved first and last residue. The D gene is left open where the match is weak. Size is omitted from some rows. Given values are once, few, many or a class for expanded clones.

>TRBV28|TRBJ2-3|NA|NA
TGTGCCAGCAGCCCAGCCCAAGCGGATACGCAGTATTTT
CASSPAQADTQYF
>TRBV7-3|TRBJ2-1|TRBD2|NA
TGTGCCAGCAGTCGGGGGAGGGCTTACAATGAGCAGTTCTTC
CASSRGRAYNEQFF
>TRBV7-6|TRBJ2-3|NA|NA
TGTGCCAGCAGCTTGGGTAGCTACCCCACAGATACGCAGTATTTT
CASSLGSYPTDTQYF
>TRBV6-5|TRBJ2-1|TRBD2|NA
TGTGCCAGCAGGACTGGGCTAGCGGGAAACAATGAGCAGTTCTTC
CASRTGLAGNNEQFF
>TRBV18|TRBJ1-4|TRBD1|NA
TGTGCCAGCTCTGCCACTCAACAGGGGATAGAAAAACTGTTTTTT
CASSATQQGIEKLFF
>TRBV30|TRBJ2-1|TRBD2|NA
TGTGCCTGGAGTAGAACCGGGACTAGCGGGATGAATGAGCAGTTCTTC
CAWSRTGTSGMNEQFF
>TRBV5-1|TRBJ2-1|TRBD2|many
TGCGCCAGCACCCAGGGCGGGGGGTACAATGAGCAGTTCTTC
CASTQGGGYNEQFF
>TRBV29-1|TRBJ2-1|TRBD2|NA
TGCAGCGTTGAAGTACCCTTAGCGGGAGCCTTTAACAATGAGCAGTTCTTC
CSVEVPLAGAFNNEQFF
>TRBV9|TRBJ2-1|NA|NA
TGTGCCAGCAGCACTTTTGGGGGGTCCTACAATGAGCAGTTCTTC
CASSTFGGSYNEQFF
>TRBV2|TRBJ1-2|TRBD1|NA
TGTGCCAGCAGAGCGGGACAGGACAGCTATGGCTACACCTTC
CASRAGQDSYGYTF
>TRBV5-4|TRBJ2-3|TRBD2|NA
TGTGCCAGCAGCTGGGGAGGGCACGATACGCAGTATTTT
CASSWGGHDTQYF
>TRBV7-9|TRBJ2-1|NA|NA
TGTGCCAGCAGCTTAGCCGGGCTAGCGTTCTACAATGAGCAGTTCTTC
CASSLAGLAFYNEQFF
>TRBV2|TRBJ2-3|TRBD2|NA
TGTGCCAGCAGTGAACGAATAGCGGGAGATAGGACAGATACGCAGTATTTT
CASSERIAGDRTDTQYF
>TRBV11-1|TRBJ2-7|TRBD2|NA
TGTGCCAGCAGCTTAGCGGGAGGGCCGAGCCTGATCTACGAGCAGTACTTC
CASSLAGGPSLIYEQYF
>TRBV19|TRBJ2-1|NA|NA
TGTGCCAGTGGAAAAGGACTCCCCTACAATGAGCAGTTCTTC
CASGKGLPYNEQFF